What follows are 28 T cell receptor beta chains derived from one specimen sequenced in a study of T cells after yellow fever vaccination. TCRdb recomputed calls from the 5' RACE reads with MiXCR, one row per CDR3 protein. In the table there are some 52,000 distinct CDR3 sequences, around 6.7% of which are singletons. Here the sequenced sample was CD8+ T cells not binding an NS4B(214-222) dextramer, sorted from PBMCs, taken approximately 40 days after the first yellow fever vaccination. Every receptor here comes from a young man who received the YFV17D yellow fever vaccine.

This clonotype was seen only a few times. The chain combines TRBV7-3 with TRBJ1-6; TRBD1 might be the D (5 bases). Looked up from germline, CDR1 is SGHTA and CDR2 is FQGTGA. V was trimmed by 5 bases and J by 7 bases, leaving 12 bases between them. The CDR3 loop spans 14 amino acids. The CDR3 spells CASSATDRNSPLHF. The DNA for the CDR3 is TGTGCCAGCAGCGCGACAGATAGGAATTCACCCCTCCACTTT.

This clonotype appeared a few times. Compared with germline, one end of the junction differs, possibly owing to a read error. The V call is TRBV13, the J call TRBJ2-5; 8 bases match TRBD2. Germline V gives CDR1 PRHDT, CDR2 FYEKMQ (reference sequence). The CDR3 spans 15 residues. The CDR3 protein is CASTLAGQPQETQYF. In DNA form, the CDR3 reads TGTGCCAGCACCTTAGCGGGGCAACCCCAAGAGACCCAGTACTTC.

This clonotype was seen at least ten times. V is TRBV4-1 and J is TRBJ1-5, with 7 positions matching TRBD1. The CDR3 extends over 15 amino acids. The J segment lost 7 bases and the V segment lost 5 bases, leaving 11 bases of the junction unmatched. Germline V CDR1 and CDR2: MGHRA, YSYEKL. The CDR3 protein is CASSARTGVGQPQHF. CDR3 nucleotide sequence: TGCGCCAGCAGCGCTCGTACAGGGGTCGGCCAGCCCCAGCATTTT.

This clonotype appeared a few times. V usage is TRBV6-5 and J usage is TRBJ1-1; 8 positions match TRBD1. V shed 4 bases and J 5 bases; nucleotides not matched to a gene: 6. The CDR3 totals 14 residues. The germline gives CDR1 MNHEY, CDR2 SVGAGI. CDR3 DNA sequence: TGTGCCAGCAGTTTAACAGGGGGAAAGACTGAAGCTTTCTTT. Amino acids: CASSLTGGKTEAFF.

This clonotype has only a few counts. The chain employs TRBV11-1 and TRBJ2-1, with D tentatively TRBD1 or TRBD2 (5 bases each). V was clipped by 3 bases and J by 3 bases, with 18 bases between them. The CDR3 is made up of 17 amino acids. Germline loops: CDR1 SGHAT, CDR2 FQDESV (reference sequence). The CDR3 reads CASSFFPGRKVYNEQFF. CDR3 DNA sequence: TGTGCCAGCAGCTTTTTTCCGGGGCGAAAAGTCTACAATGAGCAGTTCTTC.

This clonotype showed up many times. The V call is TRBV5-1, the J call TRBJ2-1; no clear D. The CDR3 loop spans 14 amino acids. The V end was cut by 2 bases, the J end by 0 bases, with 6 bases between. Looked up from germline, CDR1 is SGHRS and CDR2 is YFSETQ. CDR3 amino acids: CASSLAGSYNEQFF. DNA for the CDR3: TGCGCCAGCAGCTTAGCAGGCTCCTACAATGAGCAGTTCTTC.

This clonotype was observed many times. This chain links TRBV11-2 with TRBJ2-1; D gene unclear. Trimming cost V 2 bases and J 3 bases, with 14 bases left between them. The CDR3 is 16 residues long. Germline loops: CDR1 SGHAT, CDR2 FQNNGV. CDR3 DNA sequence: TGTGCCAGCAGCTTATTGTCCCCGGAGTACTACAATGAGCAGTTCTTC. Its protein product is CASSLLSPEYYNEQFF. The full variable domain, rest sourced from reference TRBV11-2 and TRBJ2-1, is EAGVAQSPRYKIIEKRQSVAFWCNPISGHATLYWYQQILGQGPKLLIQFQNNGVVDDSQLPKDRFSAERLKGVDSTLKIQPAKLEDSAVYLCASSLLSPEYYNEQFFGPGTRLTVL.

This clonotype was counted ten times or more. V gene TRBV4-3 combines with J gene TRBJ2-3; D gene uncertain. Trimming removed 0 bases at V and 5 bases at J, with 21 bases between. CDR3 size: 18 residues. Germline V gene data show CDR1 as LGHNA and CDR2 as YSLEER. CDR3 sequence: CASSQEPLGVLGIDTQYF. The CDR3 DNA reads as TGCGCCAGCAGCCAAGAGCCGCTTGGCGTTCTGGGCATAGATACGCAGTATTTT.

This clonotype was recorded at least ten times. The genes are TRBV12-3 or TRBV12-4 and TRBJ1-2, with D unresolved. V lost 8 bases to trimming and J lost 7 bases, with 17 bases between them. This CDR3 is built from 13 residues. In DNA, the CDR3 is TGTGCCAGCGTAACGGGATTCTTGGGTGGCTACACCTTC. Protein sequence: CASVTGFLGGYTF.

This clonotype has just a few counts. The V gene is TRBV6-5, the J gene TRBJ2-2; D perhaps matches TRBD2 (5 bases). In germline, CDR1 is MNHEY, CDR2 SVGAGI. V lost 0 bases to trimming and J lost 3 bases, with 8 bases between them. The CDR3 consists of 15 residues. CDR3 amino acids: CASSYSSSYTGELFF. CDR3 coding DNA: TGTGCCAGCAGTTACTCTTCTAGCTACACCGGGGAGCTGTTTTTT.

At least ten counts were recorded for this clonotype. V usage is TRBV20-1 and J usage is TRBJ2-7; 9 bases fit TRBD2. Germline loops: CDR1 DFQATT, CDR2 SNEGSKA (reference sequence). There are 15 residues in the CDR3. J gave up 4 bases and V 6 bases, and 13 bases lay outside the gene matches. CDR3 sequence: CSARSGGPLHYEQYF. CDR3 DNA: TGCAGTGCCCGCAGCGGGGGGCCTCTCCATTACGAGCAGTACTTC.

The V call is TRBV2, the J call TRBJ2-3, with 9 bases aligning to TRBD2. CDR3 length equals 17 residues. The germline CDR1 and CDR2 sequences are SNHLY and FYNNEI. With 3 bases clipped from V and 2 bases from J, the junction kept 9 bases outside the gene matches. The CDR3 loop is CASSETLTGLATDTQYF. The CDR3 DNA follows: TGTGCCAGCAGTGAGACCTTGACGGGACTAGCCACAGATACGCAGTATTTT.

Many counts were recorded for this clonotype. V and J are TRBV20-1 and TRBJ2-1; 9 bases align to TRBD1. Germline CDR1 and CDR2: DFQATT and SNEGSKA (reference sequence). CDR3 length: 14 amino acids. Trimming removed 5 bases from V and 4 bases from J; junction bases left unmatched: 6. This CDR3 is CSAPGTGLYNEQFF. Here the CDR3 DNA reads TGCAGTGCTCCCGGGACAGGGCTATACAATGAGCAGTTCTTC.

The CDR3 loop reads CSARERTGAYNEQFF. The CDR3 nucleotides are TGCAGTGCTAGAGAAAGGACAGGCGCCTACAATGAGCAGTTCTTC. The chain links TRBV20-1 to TRBJ2-1; 7 nucleotides agree with TRBD1. This CDR3 contains 15 residues. The junction had 4 bases not matched to a gene; V was cut back by 0 bases and J by 2 bases. Germline CDR1 DFQATT, CDR2 SNEGSKA (reference sequence).

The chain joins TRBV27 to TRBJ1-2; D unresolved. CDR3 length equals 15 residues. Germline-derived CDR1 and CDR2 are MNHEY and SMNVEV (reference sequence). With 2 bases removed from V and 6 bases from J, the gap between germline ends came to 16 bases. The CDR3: CASSLNSKAFDGYTF. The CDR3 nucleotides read TGTGCCAGCAGTTTAAATAGTAAGGCCTTCGATGGCTACACCTTC.

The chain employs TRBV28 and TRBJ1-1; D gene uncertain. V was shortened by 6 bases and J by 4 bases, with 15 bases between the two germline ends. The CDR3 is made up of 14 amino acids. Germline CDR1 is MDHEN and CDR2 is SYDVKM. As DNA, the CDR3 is TGTGCCAGCAGCCCTGAGGGCCCCACCACTGAAGCTTTCTTT. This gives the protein CASSPEGPTTEAFF.

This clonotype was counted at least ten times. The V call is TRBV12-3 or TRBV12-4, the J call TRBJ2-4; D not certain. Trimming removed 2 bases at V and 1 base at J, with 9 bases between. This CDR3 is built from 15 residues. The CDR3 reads CASSLSETAKNIQYF. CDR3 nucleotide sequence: TGTGCCAGCAGTTTATCGGAGACGGCCAAAAACATTCAGTACTTC.

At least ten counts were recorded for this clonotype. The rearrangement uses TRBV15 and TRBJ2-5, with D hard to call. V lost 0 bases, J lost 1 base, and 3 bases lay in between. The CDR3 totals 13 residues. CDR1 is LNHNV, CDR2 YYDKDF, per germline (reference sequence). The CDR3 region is CATSRESQETQYF. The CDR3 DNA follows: TGTGCCACCAGCAGAGAATCCCAAGAGACCCAGTACTTC.

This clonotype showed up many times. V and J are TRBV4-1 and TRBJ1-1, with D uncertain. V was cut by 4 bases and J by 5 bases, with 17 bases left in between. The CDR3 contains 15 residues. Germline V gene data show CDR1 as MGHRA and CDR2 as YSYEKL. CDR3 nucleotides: TGCGCCAGCAGCCTCCTGGGTGGAGGGCGGACTGAAGCTTTCTTT. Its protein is CASSLLGGGRTEAFF.

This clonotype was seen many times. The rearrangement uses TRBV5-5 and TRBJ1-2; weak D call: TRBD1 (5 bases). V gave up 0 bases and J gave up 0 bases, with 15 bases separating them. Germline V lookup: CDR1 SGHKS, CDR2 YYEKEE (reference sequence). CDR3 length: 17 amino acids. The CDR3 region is CASSLATRVASNYGYTF. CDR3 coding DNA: TGTGCCAGCAGCTTGGCTACCAGGGTGGCATCTAACTATGGCTACACCTTC.

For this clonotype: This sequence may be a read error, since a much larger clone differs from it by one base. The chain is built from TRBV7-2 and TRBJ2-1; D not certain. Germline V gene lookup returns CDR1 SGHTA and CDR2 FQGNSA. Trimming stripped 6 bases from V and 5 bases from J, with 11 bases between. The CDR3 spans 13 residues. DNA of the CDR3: TGTGCCAGCAGACCAACTACCCACAATGAGCAGTTCTTC. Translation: CASRPTTHNEQFF.

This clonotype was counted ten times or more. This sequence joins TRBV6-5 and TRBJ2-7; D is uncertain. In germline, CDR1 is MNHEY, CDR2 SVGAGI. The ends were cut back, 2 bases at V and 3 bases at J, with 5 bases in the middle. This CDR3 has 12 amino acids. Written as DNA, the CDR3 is TGTGCCAGCAGTTACGGCCTCTACGAGCAGTACTTC. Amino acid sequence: CASSYGLYEQYF.

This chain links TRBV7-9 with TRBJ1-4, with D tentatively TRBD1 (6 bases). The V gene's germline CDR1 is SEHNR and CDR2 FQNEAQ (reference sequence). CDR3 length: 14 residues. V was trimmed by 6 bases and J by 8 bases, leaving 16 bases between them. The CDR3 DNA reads TGTGCCAGCAGTCGATCAGGGGCGGGGGAAAAACTGTTTTTT. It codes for CASSRSGAGEKLFF.

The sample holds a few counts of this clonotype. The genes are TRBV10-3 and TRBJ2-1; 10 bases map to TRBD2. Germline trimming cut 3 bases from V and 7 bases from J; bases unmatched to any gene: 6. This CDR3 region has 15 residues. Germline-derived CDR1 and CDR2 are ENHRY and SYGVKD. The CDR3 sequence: CAISDLAGAPNEQFF. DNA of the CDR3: TGTGCCATCAGTGATCTAGCGGGGGCCCCTAATGAGCAGTTCTTC.

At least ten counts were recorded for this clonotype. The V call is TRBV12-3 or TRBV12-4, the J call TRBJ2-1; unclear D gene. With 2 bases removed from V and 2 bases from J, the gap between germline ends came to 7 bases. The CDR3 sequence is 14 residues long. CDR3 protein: CASSLIQAYNEQFF. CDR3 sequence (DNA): TGTGCCAGCAGTTTAATCCAAGCCTACAATGAGCAGTTCTTC.

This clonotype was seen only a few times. CDR3 region: CASSPQSEKLFF. Written as DNA, the CDR3 is TGTGCCAGCAGCCCGCAGTCTGAAAAACTGTTTTTT. This rearrangement joins TRBV4-2 to TRBJ1-4; D call uncertain. CDR1 is LGHNA, CDR2 YNFKEQ, per germline. Trimming removed 4 bases from V and 7 bases from J, with 7 bases in between. The length of the CDR3 is 12 residues.

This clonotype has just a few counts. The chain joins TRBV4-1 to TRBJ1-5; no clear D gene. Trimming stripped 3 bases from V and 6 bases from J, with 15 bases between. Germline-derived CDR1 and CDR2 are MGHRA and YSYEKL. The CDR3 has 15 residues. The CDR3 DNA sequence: TGCGCCAGCAGCCAGAATGATGATCGACTTCAGCCCCAGCATTTT. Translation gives CASSQNDDRLQPQHF.

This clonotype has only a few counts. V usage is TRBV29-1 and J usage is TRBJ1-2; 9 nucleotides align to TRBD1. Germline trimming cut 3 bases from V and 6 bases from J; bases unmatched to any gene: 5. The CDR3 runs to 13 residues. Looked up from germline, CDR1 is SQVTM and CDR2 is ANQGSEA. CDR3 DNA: TGCAGCGTTGACCGGACAGGGGAGGATGGCTACACCTTC. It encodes CSVDRTGEDGYTF. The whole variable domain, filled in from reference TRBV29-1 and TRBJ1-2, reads SAVISQKPSRDICQRGTSLTIQCQVDSQVTMMFWYRQQPGQSLTLIATANQGSEATYESGFVIDKFPISRPNLTFSTLTVSNMSPEDSSIYLCSVDRTGEDGYTFGSGTRLTVV.